This passage covers 31 T cell receptor beta chains from one sample sequenced in a study of T-cell memory formation after mild COVID-19. MiXCR, run by TCRdb on the 5' RACE reads, gives a single entry per CDR3 protein. The sample lists roughly 500,000 distinct CDR3 sequences, approximately 20% seen once, with around 12% in the top ten. Sequencing used PBMCs or a T cell subset sorted from them (not recorded which). The receptors come from an adult woman who had mild COVID-19 (a few samples of this study predate the infection). Cell type and time point are not known.

The V gene is TRBV7-2, the J gene TRBJ2-7; 7 bases match TRBD2. The CDR3 is made up of 12 amino acids. With V trimmed by 5 bases and J by 7 bases, 5 bases remained unmatched. In germline, CDR1 is SGHTA, CDR2 FQGNSA. The CDR3 loop is CASSLYSGEQYF. The CDR3 DNA follows: TGTGCCAGCAGCCTCTATAGCGGGGAGCAGTACTTC.

This clonotype was detected ten times or more. The chain carries TRBV5-1 and TRBJ2-5; D is undetermined. Germline CDR1 and CDR2: SGHRS and YFSETQ. V lost 0 bases, J lost 2 bases, and 11 bases lay in between. The CDR3 covers 15 residues. CDR3 nucleotides: TGCGCCAGCAGCTTGGGGCCACTAAAACAAGAGACCCAGTACTTC. It is translated as CASSLGPLKQETQYF. Full variable domain (rest looked up from reference TRBV5-1 and TRBJ2-5): KAGVTQTPRYLIKTRGQQVTLSCSPISGHRSVSWYQQTPGQGLQFLFEYFSETQRNKGNFPGRFSGRQFSNSRSEMNVSTLELGDSALYLCASSLGPLKQETQYFGPGTRLLVL.

The V gene is TRBV6-2 or TRBV6-3, the J gene TRBJ2-7; the D call may be TRBD1 or TRBD2 (6 bases each). Germline V CDR1 and CDR2: MNHEY, SVGEGT. Trimming cost V 3 bases and J 5 bases, with 11 bases left between them. CDR3 length equals 13 residues. The CDR3 bases are TGTGCCAGCAGTTATGTGGGGGGCAACGAGCAGTACTTC. This translates into CASSYVGGNEQYF.

The rearrangement uses TRBV6-2 or TRBV6-3 and TRBJ2-7; D not resolved. Germline values: CDR1 MNHEY, CDR2 SVGEGT. The V end was cut by 6 bases, the J end by 5 bases, with 20 bases between. The CDR3 has 15 amino acids. The CDR3 is CASRTGLSIQDEQYF. The CDR3 nucleotides are TGTGCCAGCAGAACCGGGCTCTCAATCCAGGACGAGCAGTACTTC.

This clonotype has just a few counts. The genes are TRBV6-5 and TRBJ1-1; the match to TRBD1 covers 9 bases. The CDR3 is made up of 18 amino acids. In germline, CDR1 is MNHEY, CDR2 SVGAGI. Unmatched junction bases numbered 11, after V lost 2 bases and J lost 1 base. In DNA, the CDR3 is TGTGCCAGCAGTTACGGGCCCGGACAGGGGTCGGGGAACACTGAAGCTTTCTTT. Its protein product is CASSYGPGQGSGNTEAFF.

This clonotype was observed a few times. The V and J genes are TRBV5-6 and TRBJ2-1, with TRBD2 identical over 11 bases. Unmatched junction bases numbered 9, after V lost 4 bases and J lost 9 bases. The CDR3 extends over 15 amino acids. CDR1 is SGHDT and CDR2 is YYEEEE in the germline V gene. CDR3 bases: TGTGCCAGCAGCCCACTAGCGGGAGAAGGGGCTGAGCAGTTCTTC. Protein: CASSPLAGEGAEQFF.

CDR3: CSARSYPGYGVGYQETQYF. CDR3 DNA: TGCAGTGCTAGATCTTATCCGGGGTATGGAGTGGGGTACCAAGAGACCCAGTACTTC. The chain carries TRBV20-1 and TRBJ2-5; TRBD2 might be the D (5 bases). Trimming pared 2 bases from V and 0 bases from J, leaving 25 bases between. The germline CDR1 and CDR2 sequences are DFQATT and SNEGSKA (reference sequence). This CDR3 contains 19 residues.

The rearrangement uses TRBV12-3 or TRBV12-4 and TRBJ2-7; D is unclear. This CDR3 is 14 amino acids long. V was pared by 7 bases and J by 5 bases, with 18 bases between. The CDR3 DNA follows: TGTGCCAGCACTACGGACCTATCCGCGGACGAGCAGTACTTC. Its translation: CASTTDLSADEQYF.

Many counts were recorded for this clonotype. This rearrangement joins TRBV20-1 to TRBJ2-2, with TRBD1 matching 9 bases. The CDR3 loop spans 14 amino acids. CDR1 and CDR2 (germline): DFQATT, SNEGSKA (reference sequence). V dropped 5 bases and J dropped 5; count of bases not matched to a gene: 6. For the CDR3, the DNA is TGCAGTGCTCAACCGGGACAGGGAACCGGGGAGCTGTTTTTT. It specifies CSAQPGQGTGELFF.

V and J are TRBV19 and TRBJ2-2; D not certain. V lost 3 bases and J lost 7, with 6 bases in between. From germline, CDR1 is LNHDA and CDR2 SQIVND (reference sequence). The CDR3 consists of 12 residues. The CDR3 DNA is TGTGCCAGTAGTATTAGCTTCGGGGAGCTGTTTTTT. As protein: CASSISFGELFF.

This chain connects TRBV12-5 to TRBJ1-5; tentative D call: TRBD1 (5 bases). The germline V and J ends were trimmed by 6 bases and 9 bases, with 9 bases remaining between them. CDR3 length equals 11 residues. Germline V gene lookup returns CDR1 LGHNT and CDR2 FRNRAP. As DNA, the CDR3 is TGTGCTAGTGGGCAGGGTGGGCCCCAGCATTTT. It specifies CASGQGGPQHF.

This clonotype was found a few times. The V and J genes are TRBV24-1 and TRBJ2-7; tentatively, D is TRBD2 (5 bases). V was shortened by 5 bases and J by 0 bases, with 10 bases between the two germline ends. CDR3 length: 14 amino acids. Germline V lookup: CDR1 KGHDR, CDR2 SFDVKD. CDR3 in amino acids: CATSVGGISYEQYF. CDR3 coding DNA: TGTGCCACCAGTGTAGGAGGAATCTCCTACGAGCAGTACTTC.

This clonotype came up a few times. CDR3 nucleotide sequence: TGTGCCACCGGGGGCCGCACAGATACGCAGTATTTT. This encodes CATGGRTDTQYF. This rearrangement joins TRBV7-9 to TRBJ2-3; tentatively, D is TRBD1 or TRBD2 (6 bases each). Trimming pared 10 bases from V and 1 base from J, leaving 9 bases between. The length of the CDR3 is 12 residues. Germline V gene lookup returns CDR1 SEHNR and CDR2 FQNEAQ (reference sequence).

This chain joins TRBV7-6 and TRBJ2-1; D gene uncertain. CDR1 SGHVS and CDR2 FNYEAQ come from the germline V gene. This CDR3 spans 12 amino acids. V dropped 4 bases and J dropped 5 bases, with 6 bases sitting between them. CDR3 sequence (DNA): TGTGCCAGCAGCTCCGATAACAATGAGCAGTTCTTC. Amino acid sequence: CASSSDNNEQFF.

Details on this clonotype: This CDR3 fails to terminate in the conserved phenylalanine or tryptophan, so it likely reflects a read error. The chain joins TRBV7-6 to TRBJ2-1; 8 nucleotides match TRBD2. Trimming removed 5 bases from V and 10 bases from J; junction bases left unmatched: 7. This CDR3 is built from 13 residues. From germline, CDR1 is SGHVS and CDR2 FNYEAQ. CDR3 nucleotide sequence: TGTGCCAGCAGCAATGTCGGCGGGGGGGAGCAGTTCTTA. This codes for CASSNVGGGEQFL.

The chain links TRBV12-3 or TRBV12-4 to TRBJ2-5; a possible D gene is TRBD2 (5 bases). The CDR3 is made up of 16 amino acids. Trimming removed 6 bases from V and 5 bases from J, with 22 bases in between. CDR3 coding DNA: TGTGCCAGCAGCGTAAGGTACCCAGGAAGGGAGGAGACCCAGTACTTC. Residues: CASSVRYPGREETQYF.

The chain has TRBV4-1 and TRBJ2-3; TRBD1 is a possible D gene (6 bases). The V gene lost 0 bases and the J gene lost 6 bases, with 13 bases spanning the gap. CDR3 length: 15 residues. Looked up from germline, CDR1 is MGHRA and CDR2 is YSYEKL. CDR3 DNA sequence: TGCGCCAGCAGCCAAGATAGGGGGTGGGGGGATACGCAGTATTTT. Encoded protein: CASSQDRGWGDTQYF.

The table lists this clonotype with many counts. The V gene is TRBV7-3, the J gene TRBJ2-5; D is tentatively TRBD1 or TRBD2 (5 bases each). Germline V gene sequence: CDR1 SGHTA, CDR2 FQGTGA. The CDR3 is made up of 13 amino acids. Trimming stripped 5 bases from V and 2 bases from J, with 9 bases between. The CDR3, as DNA: TGTGCCAGCAGCGGGGGACCGCAAGAGACCCAGTACTTC. Protein: CASSGGPQETQYF.

This clonotype was seen more than once but under ten times. This rearrangement joins TRBV11-1 to TRBJ2-5; no reliable D call. Germline V gene sequence: CDR1 SGHAT, CDR2 FQDESV (reference sequence). V lost 5 bases, J lost 2 bases, and 18 bases lay in between. CDR3 length: 16 amino acids. CDR3 in DNA: TGTGCCAGCAGCCCGCGATGGCCGCCGGAACAAGAGACCCAGTACTTC. It specifies CASSPRWPPEQETQYF.

The rearrangement joins TRBV29-1 to TRBJ2-1; no definite D call. V was clipped by 4 bases and J by 4 bases, with 5 bases between them. CDR3 length: 11 amino acids. The germline CDR1 and CDR2 sequences are SQVTM and ANQGSEA. For the CDR3, the DNA is TGCAGCGTTGGAACATACAATGAGCAGTTCTTC. This translates into CSVGTYNEQFF.

In its sample, this clonotype was seen a few times. The chain couples TRBV20-1 to TRBJ2-1, with D perhaps being TRBD1 or TRBD2 (5 bases each). This CDR3 region has 16 residues. Trimming took off 0 bases at V and 0 bases at J, with 12 bases between the two ends. The germline CDR1 and CDR2 sequences are DFQATT and SNEGSKA (reference sequence). CDR3 residues: CSARDHGAGSYNEQFF. The CDR3 bases are TGCAGTGCTAGAGATCACGGGGCGGGCTCCTACAATGAGCAGTTCTTC.

This clonotype was observed a few times. The genes are TRBV6-6 and TRBJ1-2; D is ambiguous. V lost 7 bases to trimming and J lost 1 base, with 10 bases between them. Germline CDR1 and CDR2: MNHNY and SVGAGI (reference sequence). There are 13 residues in the CDR3. Here the CDR3 reads CASTEGVNYGYTF. CDR3 in DNA: TGTGCCAGCACCGAGGGAGTTAACTATGGCTACACCTTC.

The rearrangement links TRBV4-2 to TRBJ1-1; unclear D gene. Germline CDR1 reads LGHNA; CDR2 reads YNFKEQ. The V gene lost 1 base and the J gene lost 0 bases, with 6 bases spanning the gap. This CDR3 contains 14 residues. For the CDR3, the DNA is TGTGCCAGCAGCCAAGCAAGGATGAACACTGAAGCTTTCTTT. Translated: CASSQARMNTEAFF.

This clonotype showed up just a few times. V gene TRBV20-1 combines with J gene TRBJ2-2; no reliable D call. Germline CDR1 and CDR2: DFQATT and SNEGSKA (reference sequence). The CDR3 length is 14 residues. Trimming left V 5 bases short and J 1 base short, with 11 bases between. This chain's CDR3 is CSAAGNQNTGELFF. The CDR3 coding sequence is TGCAGTGCTGCAGGCAATCAGAACACCGGGGAGCTGTTTTTT.

This clonotype has just a few counts. This sequence joins TRBV6-2 or TRBV6-3 and TRBJ1-5, with 8 bases that match TRBD1. Trimming cost V 7 bases and J 2 bases; bases outside gene matches: 7. CDR3 size: 15 residues. Germline CDR1 and CDR2: MNHEY and SVGEGT. Here the CDR3 reads CASISRGRGNQPQHF. In nucleotides, the CDR3 is TGTGCCAGCATTTCCAGGGGGCGAGGCAATCAGCCCCAGCATTTT.

This chain connects TRBV6-2 or TRBV6-3 to TRBJ1-6, with D perhaps TRBD1 (5 bases). The ends were cut back, 4 bases at V and 9 bases at J, with 16 bases in the middle. This CDR3 region has 15 residues. Germline CDR1 reads MNHEY; CDR2 reads SVGEGT. CDR3 coding DNA: TGTGCCAGCAGTTCCGAGGAGACAGAAGCTTCACCCCTCCACTTT. Protein: CASSSEETEASPLHF.

This clonotype has more than one count but fewer than ten. The rearrangement joins TRBV6-2 or TRBV6-3 to TRBJ2-7; 7 bases line up with TRBD2. The CDR3 has 14 residues. Germline-derived CDR1 and CDR2 are MNHEY and SVGEGT. The trim removed 2 bases at V and 6 bases at J, leaving 7 bases unmatched. The CDR3 DNA reads TGTGCCAGCAGTTACGTTCCAGCGGGGATCGAGCAGTACTTC. Translation: CASSYVPAGIEQYF.

This clonotype was found a few times. The chain couples TRBV6-2 or TRBV6-3 to TRBJ2-1; TRBD2 might be the D (5 bases). The CDR3 runs to 12 residues. Trimming removed 4 bases at V and 4 bases at J, with 5 bases between. Germline CDR1 MNHEY, CDR2 SVGEGT. The CDR3 region is CASSWTYNEQFF. In DNA, the CDR3 is TGTGCCAGCAGTTGGACTTACAATGAGCAGTTCTTC.

J is TRBJ2-1 and V is TRBV4-1, with 7 bases fitting TRBD2. Trimming took 3 bases from V and 6 from J; bases not matched to a gene: 5. Germline-derived CDR1 and CDR2 are MGHRA and YSYEKL. The CDR3 runs 14 residues. The CDR3 DNA sequence: TGCGCCAGCAGCCACGGACTAGAAAGCAATGAGCAGTTCTTC. Its protein product is CASSHGLESNEQFF.

This clonotype has at least ten counts. The chain joins TRBV7-2 to TRBJ2-2; D possibly uses TRBD1 or TRBD2 (5 bases each). V lost 2 bases to trimming and J lost 3 bases, with 13 bases between them. CDR1 and CDR2 (germline): SGHTA, FQGNSA. This CDR3 has 16 amino acids. CDR3 in amino acids: CASSLLRGPHTGELFF. The CDR3, as DNA: TGTGCCAGCAGCTTATTAAGGGGACCCCACACCGGGGAGCTGTTTTTT. The full variable domain, with the rest looked up from reference TRBV7-2 and TRBJ2-2, is GAGVSQSPSNKVTEKGKDVELRCDPISGHTALYWYRQSLGQGLEFLIYFQGNSAPDKSGLPSDRFSAERTGGSVSTLTIQRTQQEDSAVYLCASSLLRGPHTGELFFGEGSRLTVL.

This chain uses TRBV5-1 with TRBJ2-7; TRBD2 matches at 13 bases. This CDR3 comprises 20 residues. In germline, CDR1 is SGHRS, CDR2 YFSETQ. J gave up 2 bases and V 1 base, and 15 bases lay outside the gene matches. DNA for the CDR3: TGCGCCAGCAGCTTGCCTTTGCTGACTAGCGGGGGGCTAAGGCCCTACGAGCAGTACTTC. This gives the protein CASSLPLLTSGGLRPYEQYF.